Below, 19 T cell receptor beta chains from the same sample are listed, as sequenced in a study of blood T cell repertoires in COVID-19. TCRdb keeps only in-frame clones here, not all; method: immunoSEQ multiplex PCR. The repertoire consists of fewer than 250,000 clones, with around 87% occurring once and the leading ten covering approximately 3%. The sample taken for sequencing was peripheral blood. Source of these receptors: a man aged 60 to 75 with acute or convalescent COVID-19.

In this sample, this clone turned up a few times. CDR3 sequence reads: CASSQTQRQGREEKLFF. The CDR3 coding sequence is TGTGCCAGCAGCCAAACTCAACGACAGGGGCGGGAAGAAAAACTGTTTTTT. The V call is TRBV3-1 (or the pseudogene TRBV3-2), the J call TRBJ1-4, with 8 bases aligning to TRBD1. Germline V CDR1 and CDR2: LGHDT, YNNKEL (reference sequence). The V segment lost 2 bases and the J segment 8 bases; nucleotides outside the gene matches: 13. The CDR3 runs to 17 residues.

DNA for the CDR3: TGTGCCAGCAGCCCAAAGGGGGGGGCGCGAAAAACTGAAGCTTTCTTT. Translating gives CASSPKGGARKTEAFF. V is TRBV9 and J is TRBJ1-1; the D gene is possibly TRBD1 (6 bases). Germline V lookup: CDR1 SGDLS, CDR2 YYNGEE. CDR3 length equals 16 residues. V lost 4 bases, J lost 5 bases, and 21 bases lay in between.

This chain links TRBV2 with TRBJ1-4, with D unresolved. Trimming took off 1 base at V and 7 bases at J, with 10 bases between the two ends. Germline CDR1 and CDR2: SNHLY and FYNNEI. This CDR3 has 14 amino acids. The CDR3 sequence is CASSEGVGGEKLFF. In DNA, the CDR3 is TGTGCCAGCAGTGAAGGGGTAGGCGGTGAAAAACTGTTTTTT.

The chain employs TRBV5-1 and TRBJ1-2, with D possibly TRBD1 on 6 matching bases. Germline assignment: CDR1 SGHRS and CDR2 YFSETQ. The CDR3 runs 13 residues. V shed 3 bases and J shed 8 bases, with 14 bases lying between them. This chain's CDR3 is CASSYGGAPGYTF. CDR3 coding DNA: TGCGCCAGCAGCTACGGGGGGGCGCCCGGCTACACCTTC.

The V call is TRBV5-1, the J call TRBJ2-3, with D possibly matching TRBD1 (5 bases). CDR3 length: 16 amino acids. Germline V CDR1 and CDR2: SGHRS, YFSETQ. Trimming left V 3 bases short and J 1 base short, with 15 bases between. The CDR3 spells CASSYNKDTRTDTQYF. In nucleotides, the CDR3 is TGCGCCAGCAGCTACAACAAGGACACCCGCACAGATACGCAGTATTTT.

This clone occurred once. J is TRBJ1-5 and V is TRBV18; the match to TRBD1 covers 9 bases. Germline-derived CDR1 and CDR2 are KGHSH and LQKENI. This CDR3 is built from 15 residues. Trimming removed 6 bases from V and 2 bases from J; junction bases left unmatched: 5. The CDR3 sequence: CASSRTGGGNQPQHF. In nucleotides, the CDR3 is TGTGCCAGCTCCCGAACAGGGGGCGGCAATCAGCCCCAGCATTTT. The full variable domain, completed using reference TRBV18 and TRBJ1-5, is NAGVMQNPRHLVRRRGQEARLRCSPMKGHSHVYWYRQLPEEGLKFMVYLQKENIIDESGMPKERFSAEFPKEGPSILRIQQVVRGDSAAYFCASSRTGGGNQPQHFGDGTRLSIL.

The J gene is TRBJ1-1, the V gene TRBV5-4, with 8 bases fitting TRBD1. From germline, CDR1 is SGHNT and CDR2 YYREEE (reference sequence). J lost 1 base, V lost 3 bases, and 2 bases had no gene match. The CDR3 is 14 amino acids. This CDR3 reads CASSYGQGNTEAFF. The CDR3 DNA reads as TGTGCCAGCAGCTACGGACAGGGGAACACTGAAGCTTTCTTT.

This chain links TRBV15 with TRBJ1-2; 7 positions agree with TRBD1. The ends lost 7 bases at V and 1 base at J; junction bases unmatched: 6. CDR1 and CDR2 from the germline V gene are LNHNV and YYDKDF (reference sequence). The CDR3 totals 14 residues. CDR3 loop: CATTKNRGNYGYTF. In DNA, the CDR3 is TGTGCCACCACCAAAAACAGGGGTAACTATGGCTACACCTTC.

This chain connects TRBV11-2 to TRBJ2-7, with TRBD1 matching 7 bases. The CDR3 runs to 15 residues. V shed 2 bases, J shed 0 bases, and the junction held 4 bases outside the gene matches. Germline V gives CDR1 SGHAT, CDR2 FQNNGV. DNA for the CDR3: TGTGCCAGCAGCTTATACCGGGACAGCTCCTACGAGCAGTACTTC. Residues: CASSLYRDSSYEQYF.

CDR3 loop: CASSSIGQGGNYGYTF. The CDR3 DNA sequence: TGCGCCAGCAGCTCAATCGGACAGGGGGGTAACTATGGCTACACCTTC. The chain uses TRBV4-1 and TRBJ1-2; 10 bases align to TRBD1. This CDR3 has 16 amino acids. In germline, CDR1 is MGHRA, CDR2 YSYEKL. Trimming took 5 bases from V and 1 from J; bases not matched to a gene: 7.

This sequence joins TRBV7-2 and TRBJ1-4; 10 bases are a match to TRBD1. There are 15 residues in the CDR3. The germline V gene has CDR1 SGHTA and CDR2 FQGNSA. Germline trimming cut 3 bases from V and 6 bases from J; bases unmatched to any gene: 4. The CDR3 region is CASSFSDRGHEKLFF. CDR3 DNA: TGTGCCAGCAGCTTCTCCGACAGGGGGCATGAAAAACTGTTTTTT.

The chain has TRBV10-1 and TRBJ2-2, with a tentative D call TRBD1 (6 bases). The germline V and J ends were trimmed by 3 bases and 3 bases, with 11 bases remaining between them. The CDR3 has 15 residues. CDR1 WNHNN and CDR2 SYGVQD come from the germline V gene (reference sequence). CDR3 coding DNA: TGCGCCAGCAGTGATAGAGGACAGTACACCGGGGAGCTGTTTTTT. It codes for CASSDRGQYTGELFF.

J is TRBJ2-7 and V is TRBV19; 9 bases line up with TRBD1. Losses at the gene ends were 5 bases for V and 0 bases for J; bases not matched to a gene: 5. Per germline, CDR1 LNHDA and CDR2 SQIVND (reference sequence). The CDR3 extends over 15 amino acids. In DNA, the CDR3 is TGTGCCAGTAGTCCCACGGGACAGGGCTCCTACGAGCAGTACTTC. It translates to CASSPTGQGSYEQYF. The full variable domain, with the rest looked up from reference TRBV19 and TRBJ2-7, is DGGITQSPKYLFRKEGQNVTLSCEQNLNHDAMYWYRQDPGQGLRLIYYSQIVNDFQKGDIAEGYSVSREKKESFPLTVTSAQKNPTAFYLCASSPTGQGSYEQYFGPGTRLTVT.

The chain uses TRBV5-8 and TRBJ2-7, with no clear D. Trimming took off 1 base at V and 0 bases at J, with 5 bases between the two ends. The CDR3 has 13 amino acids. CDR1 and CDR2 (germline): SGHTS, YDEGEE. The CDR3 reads CASSLTDSYEQYF. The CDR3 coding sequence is TGTGCCAGCAGCTTGACAGACTCCTACGAGCAGTACTTC.

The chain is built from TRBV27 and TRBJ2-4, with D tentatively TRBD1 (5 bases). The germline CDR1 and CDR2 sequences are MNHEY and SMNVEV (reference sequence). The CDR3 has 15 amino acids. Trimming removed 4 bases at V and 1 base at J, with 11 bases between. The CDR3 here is CASSSGSRAKNIQYF. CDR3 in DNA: TGTGCCAGCAGTTCAGGGTCTCGTGCCAAAAACATTCAGTACTTC.

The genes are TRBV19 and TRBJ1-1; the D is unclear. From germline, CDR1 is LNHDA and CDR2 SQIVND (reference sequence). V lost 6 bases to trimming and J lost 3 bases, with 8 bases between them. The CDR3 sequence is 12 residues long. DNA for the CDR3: TGTGCCAGTAGAATGAGCTACACTGAAGCTTTCTTT. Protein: CASRMSYTEAFF.

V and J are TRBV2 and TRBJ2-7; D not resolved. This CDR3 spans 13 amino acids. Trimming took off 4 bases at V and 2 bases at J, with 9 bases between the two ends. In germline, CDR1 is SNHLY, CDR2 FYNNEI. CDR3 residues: CASSVTPTYEQYF. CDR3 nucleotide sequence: TGTGCCAGCAGTGTAACACCAACCTACGAGCAGTACTTC.

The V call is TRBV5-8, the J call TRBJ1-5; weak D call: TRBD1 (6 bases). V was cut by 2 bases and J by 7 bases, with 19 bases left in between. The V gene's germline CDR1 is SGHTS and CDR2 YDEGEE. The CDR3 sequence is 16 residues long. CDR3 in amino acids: CASSFVRGAVGQPQHF. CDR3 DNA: TGTGCCAGCAGCTTCGTACGGGGGGCGGTCGGGCAGCCCCAGCATTTT.

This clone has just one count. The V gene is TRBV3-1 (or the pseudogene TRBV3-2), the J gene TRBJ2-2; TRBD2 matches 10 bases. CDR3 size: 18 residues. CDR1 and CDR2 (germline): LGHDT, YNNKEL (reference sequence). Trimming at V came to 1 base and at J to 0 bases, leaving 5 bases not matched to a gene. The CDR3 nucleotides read TGTGCCAGCAGCCAAGGCCCTAGCGGGGGCACGAACACCGGGGAGCTGTTTTTT. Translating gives CASSQGPSGGTNTGELFF.